The source of this T cell receptor (beta chain) is a study of patients and donors after allogeneic stem cell transplantation. Via MiXCR, TCRdb re-called the RT-PCR reads, giving one row per CDR3 protein. This repertoire shows about 90,000 distinct CDR3 sequences, roughly 52% found once; its top ten account for about 64%. The CDR3 length is 16 residues. V dropped 5 bases and J dropped 1; count of bases not matched to a gene: 6. The source of this sequence is a human donor who was either an allogeneic HSCT recipient or a stem cell or donor lymphocyte infusion donor (not recorded which). It is not recorded whose cells these are; they may come from a transplant donor. The source material was blood, either unsorted or a sorted T cell fraction (not recorded which). This chain uses TRBV12-3 or TRBV12-4 with TRBJ1-5, with TRBD1 matching over 9 bases. This chain's CDR3 is CASSRRGQGSNQPQHF. CDR3 coding DNA: TGTGCCAGCAGTCGCCGGGGACAGGGAAGCAATCAGCCCCAGCATTTT.